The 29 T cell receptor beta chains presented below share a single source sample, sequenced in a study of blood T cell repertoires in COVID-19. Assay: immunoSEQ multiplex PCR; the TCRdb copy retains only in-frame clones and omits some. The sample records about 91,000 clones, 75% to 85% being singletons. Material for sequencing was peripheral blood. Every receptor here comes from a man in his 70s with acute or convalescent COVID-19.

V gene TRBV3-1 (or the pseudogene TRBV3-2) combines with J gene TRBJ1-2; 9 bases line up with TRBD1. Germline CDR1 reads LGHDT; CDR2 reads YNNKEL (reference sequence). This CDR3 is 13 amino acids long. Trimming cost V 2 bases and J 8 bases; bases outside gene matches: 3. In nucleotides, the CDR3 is TGTGCCAGCAGCCAATCGACAGGGGGAGGCTACACCTTC. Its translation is CASSQSTGGGYTF.

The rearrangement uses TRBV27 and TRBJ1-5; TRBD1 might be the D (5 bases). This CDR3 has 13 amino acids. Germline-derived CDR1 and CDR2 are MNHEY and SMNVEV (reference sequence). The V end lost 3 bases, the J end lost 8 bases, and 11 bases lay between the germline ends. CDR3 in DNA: TGTGCCAGCAGTTTGGGGGGTTTGAAGCCCCAGCATTTT. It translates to CASSLGGLKPQHF.

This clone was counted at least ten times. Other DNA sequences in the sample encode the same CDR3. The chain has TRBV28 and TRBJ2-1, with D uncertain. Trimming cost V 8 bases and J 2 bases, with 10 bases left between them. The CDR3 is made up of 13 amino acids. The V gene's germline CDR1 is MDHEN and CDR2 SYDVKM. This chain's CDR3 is CASGGLPYNEQFF. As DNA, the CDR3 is TGTGCCAGCGGCGGCCTACCCTACAATGAGCAGTTCTTC.

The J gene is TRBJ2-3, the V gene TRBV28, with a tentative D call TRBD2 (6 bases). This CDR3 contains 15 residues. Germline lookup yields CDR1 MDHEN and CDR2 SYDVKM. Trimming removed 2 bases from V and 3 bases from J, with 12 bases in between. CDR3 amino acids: CASSLRGRGTDTQYF. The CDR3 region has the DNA TGTGCCAGCAGTTTACGGGGGAGAGGGACAGATACGCAGTATTTT.

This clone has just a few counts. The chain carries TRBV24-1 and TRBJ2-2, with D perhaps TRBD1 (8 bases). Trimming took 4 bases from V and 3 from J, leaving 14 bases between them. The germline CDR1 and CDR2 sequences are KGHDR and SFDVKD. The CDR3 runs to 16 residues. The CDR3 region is CATSEVQGGDTGELFF. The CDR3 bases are TGTGCCACCAGTGAAGTACAGGGGGGGGACACCGGGGAGCTGTTTTTT.

The CDR3 loop is CAWSKGDDQPQHF. CDR3 DNA: TGTGCCTGGAGTAAGGGGGACGATCAGCCCCAGCATTTT. The chain recombines TRBV30 with TRBJ1-5; maybe TRBD1 (6 bases). V gave up 2 bases and J gave up 5 bases, with 10 bases separating them. Germline V gives CDR1 GTSNPN, CDR2 SVGIG (reference sequence). The CDR3 contains 13 residues. The whole variable domain, remainder taken from reference TRBV30 and TRBJ1-5, is SQTIHQWPATLVQPVGSPLSLECTVEGTSNPNLYWYRQAAGRGLQLLFYSVGIGQISSEVPQNLSASRPQDRQFILSSKKLLLSDSGFYLCAWSKGDDQPQHFGDGTRLSIL.

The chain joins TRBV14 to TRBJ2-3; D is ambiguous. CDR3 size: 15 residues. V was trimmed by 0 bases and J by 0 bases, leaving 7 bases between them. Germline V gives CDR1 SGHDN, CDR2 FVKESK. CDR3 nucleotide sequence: TGTGCCAGCAGCCAAGATGCGGTTAGCACAGATACGCAGTATTTT. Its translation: CASSQDAVSTDTQYF.

CDR3 sequence: CATSSPFRSSEAFF. CDR3 coding DNA: TGTGCCACCAGCAGTCCCTTCCGGAGCTCTGAAGCTTTCTTT. V usage is TRBV15 and J usage is TRBJ1-1; no clear D. Germline V gene lookup returns CDR1 LNHNV and CDR2 YYDKDF (reference sequence). The CDR3 has 14 residues. The V and J ends lost 3 bases and 6 bases respectively, with 14 bases between them.

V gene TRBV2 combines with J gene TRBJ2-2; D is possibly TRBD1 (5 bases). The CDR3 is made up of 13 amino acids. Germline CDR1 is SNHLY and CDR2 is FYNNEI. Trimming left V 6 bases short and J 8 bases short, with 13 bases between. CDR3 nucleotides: TGTGCCAGCAGGCAGGGCACTTCGGGGGAGCTGTTTTTT. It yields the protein CASRQGTSGELFF.

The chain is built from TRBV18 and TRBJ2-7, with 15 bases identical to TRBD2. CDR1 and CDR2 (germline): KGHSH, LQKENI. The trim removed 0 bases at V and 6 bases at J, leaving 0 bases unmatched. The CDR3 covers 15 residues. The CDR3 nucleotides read TGTGCCAGCTCACCACCGGGACTAGCGGGAGGCGAGCAGTACTTC. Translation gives CASSPPGLAGGEQYF. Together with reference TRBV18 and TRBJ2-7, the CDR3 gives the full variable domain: NAGVMQNPRHLVRRRGQEARLRCSPMKGHSHVYWYRQLPEEGLKFMVYLQKENIIDESGMPKERFSAEFPKEGPSILRIQQVVRGDSAAYFCASSPPGLAGGEQYFGPGTRLTVT.

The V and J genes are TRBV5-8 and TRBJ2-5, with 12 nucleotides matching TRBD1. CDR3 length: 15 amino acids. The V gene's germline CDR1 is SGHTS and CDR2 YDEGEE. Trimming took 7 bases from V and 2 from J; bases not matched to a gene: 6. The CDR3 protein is CASGDRGRGQETQYF. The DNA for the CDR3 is TGTGCCAGCGGGGACAGGGGGCGCGGGCAAGAGACCCAGTACTTC.

The CDR3 reads CASSLSLGQGSETQYF. In DNA, the CDR3 is TGTGCCAGCAGTTTAAGCCTGGGACAGGGAAGCGAGACCCAGTACTTC. The genes are TRBV27 and TRBJ2-5, with 9 bases identical to TRBD1. The trim removed 2 bases at V and 5 bases at J, leaving 9 bases unmatched. The CDR3 spans 16 residues. CDR1 is MNHEY, CDR2 SMNVEV, per germline (reference sequence).

CDR3 DNA: TGTGCCAGTAGTATGGCAGGGTCCGCATCTGGGGCCAACGTCCTGACTTTC. Its protein is CASSMAGSASGANVLTF. The gene calls are TRBV19 and TRBJ2-6; TRBD1 might be the D (5 bases). The CDR3 runs to 17 residues. Germline lookup yields CDR1 LNHDA and CDR2 SQIVND (reference sequence). V shed 3 bases and J shed 1 base, with 13 bases lying between them.

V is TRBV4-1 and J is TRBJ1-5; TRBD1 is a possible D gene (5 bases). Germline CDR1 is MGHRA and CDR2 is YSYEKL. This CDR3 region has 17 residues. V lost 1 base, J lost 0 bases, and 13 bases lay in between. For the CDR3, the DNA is TGCGCCAGCAGCCAAGGTCACGGGGGATTTAGCAATCAGCCCCAGCATTTT. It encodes CASSQGHGGFSNQPQHF.

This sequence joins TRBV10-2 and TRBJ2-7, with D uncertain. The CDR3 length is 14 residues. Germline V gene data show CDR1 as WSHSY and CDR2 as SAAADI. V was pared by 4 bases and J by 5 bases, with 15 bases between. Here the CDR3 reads CASSAALGWDEQYF. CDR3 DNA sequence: TGCGCCAGCAGTGCGGCCCTCGGGTGGGACGAGCAGTACTTC.

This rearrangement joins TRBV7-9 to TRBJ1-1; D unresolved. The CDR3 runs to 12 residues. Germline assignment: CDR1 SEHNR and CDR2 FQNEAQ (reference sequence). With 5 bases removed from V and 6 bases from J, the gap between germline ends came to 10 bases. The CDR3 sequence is CASSRSTAEAFF. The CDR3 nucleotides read TGTGCCAGCAGCAGGAGTACGGCTGAAGCTTTCTTT.

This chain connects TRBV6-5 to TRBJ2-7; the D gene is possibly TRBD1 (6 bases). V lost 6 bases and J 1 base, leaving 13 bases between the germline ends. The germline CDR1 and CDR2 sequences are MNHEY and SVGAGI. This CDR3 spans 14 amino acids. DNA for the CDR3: TGTGCCAGCAGCGTAGGGGGTCCTTCCTACGAGCAGTACTTC. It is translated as CASSVGGPSYEQYF.

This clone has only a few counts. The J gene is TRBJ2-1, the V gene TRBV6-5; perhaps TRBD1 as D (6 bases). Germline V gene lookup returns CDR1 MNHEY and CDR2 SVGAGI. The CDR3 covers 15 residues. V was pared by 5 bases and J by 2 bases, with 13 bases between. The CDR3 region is CASSPRRTAYNEQFF. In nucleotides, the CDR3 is TGTGCCAGCAGTCCACGAAGGACAGCCTACAATGAGCAGTTCTTC.

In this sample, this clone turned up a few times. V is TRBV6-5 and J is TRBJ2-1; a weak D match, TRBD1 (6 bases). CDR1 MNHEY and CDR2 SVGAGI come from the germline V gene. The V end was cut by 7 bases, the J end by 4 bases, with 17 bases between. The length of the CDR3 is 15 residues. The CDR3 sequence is CASTLGTPGYNEQFF. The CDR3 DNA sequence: TGTGCCAGCACCCTCGGGACACCTGGGTACAATGAGCAGTTCTTC.

The CDR3 nucleotides read TGTGCCAGTAGAAGCGCCCCCACGAACACTGAAGCTTTCTTT. It codes for CASRSAPTNTEAFF. This rearrangement joins TRBV19 to TRBJ1-1; D is ambiguous. The CDR3 loop spans 14 amino acids. Germline V gene data show CDR1 as LNHDA and CDR2 as SQIVND (reference sequence). V dropped 6 bases and J dropped 1 base, with 12 bases sitting between them. Combining the CDR3 with reference TRBV19 and TRBJ1-1 gives the whole variable domain DGGITQSPKYLFRKEGQNVTLSCEQNLNHDAMYWYRQDPGQGLRLIYYSQIVNDFQKGDIAEGYSVSREKKESFPLTVTSAQKNPTAFYLCASRSAPTNTEAFFGQGTRLTVV.

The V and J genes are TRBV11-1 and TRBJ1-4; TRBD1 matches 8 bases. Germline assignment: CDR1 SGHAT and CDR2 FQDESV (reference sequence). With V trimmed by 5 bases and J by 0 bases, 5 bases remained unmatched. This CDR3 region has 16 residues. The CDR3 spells CASSTGQGTTNEKLFF. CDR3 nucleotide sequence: TGTGCCAGCAGCACCGGACAGGGAACAACTAATGAAAAACTGTTTTTT.

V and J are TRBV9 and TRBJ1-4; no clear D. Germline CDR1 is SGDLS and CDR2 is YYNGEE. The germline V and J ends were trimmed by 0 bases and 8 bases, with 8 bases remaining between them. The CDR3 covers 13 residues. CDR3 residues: CASSVDYGEKLFF. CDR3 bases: TGTGCCAGCAGCGTAGACTACGGCGAAAAACTGTTTTTT.

The CDR3 DNA sequence: TGTGCCAGCAGCTCGGGACTAGCGGGTTCAGATACGCAGTATTTT. Translating it yields CASSSGLAGSDTQYF. V usage is TRBV3-1 (or the pseudogene TRBV3-2) and J usage is TRBJ2-3; 12 bases match TRBD2. Per the germline V gene, CDR1 is LGHDT and CDR2 is YNNKEL (reference sequence). CDR3 length: 15 residues. Trimming took 5 bases from V and 4 from J; bases not matched to a gene: 4.

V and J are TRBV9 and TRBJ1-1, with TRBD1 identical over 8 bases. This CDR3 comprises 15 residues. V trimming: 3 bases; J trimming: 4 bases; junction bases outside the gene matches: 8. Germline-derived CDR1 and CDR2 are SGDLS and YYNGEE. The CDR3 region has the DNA TGTGCCAGCAGCGGCACAGGGGGGCTAAGCACTGAAGCTTTCTTT. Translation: CASSGTGGLSTEAFF.

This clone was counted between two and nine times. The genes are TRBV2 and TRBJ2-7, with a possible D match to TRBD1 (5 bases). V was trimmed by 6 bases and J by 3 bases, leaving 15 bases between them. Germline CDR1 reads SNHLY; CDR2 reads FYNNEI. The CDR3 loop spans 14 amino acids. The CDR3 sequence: CASSPRTLDYEQYF. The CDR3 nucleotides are TGTGCCAGCAGCCCTAGGACACTTGACTACGAGCAGTACTTC.

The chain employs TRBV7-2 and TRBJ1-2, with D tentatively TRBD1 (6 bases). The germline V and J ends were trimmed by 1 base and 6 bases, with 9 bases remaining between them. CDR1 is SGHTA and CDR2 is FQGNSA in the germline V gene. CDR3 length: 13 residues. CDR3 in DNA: TGTGCCAGCAGCTTAGACAGGGATCATGGCTACACCTTC. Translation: CASSLDRDHGYTF.

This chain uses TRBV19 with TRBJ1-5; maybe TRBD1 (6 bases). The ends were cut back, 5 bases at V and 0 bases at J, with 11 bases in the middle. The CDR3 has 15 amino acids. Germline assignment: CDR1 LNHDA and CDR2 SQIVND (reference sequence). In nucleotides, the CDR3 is TGTGCCAGTAGTGGACAGCGAGCTAGCAATCAGCCCCAGCATTTT. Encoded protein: CASSGQRASNQPQHF.

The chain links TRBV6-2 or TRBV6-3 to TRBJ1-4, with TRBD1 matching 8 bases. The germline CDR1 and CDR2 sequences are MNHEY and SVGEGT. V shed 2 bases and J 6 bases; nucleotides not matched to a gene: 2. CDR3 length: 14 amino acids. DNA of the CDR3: TGTGCCAGCAGTTACGGGACAGGAGATGAAAAACTGTTTTTT. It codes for CASSYGTGDEKLFF.

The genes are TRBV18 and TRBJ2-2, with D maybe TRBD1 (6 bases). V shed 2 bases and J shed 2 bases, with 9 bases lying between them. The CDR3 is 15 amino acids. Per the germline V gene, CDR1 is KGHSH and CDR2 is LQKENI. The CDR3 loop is CASSPTGPNTGELFF. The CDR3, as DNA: TGTGCCAGCTCACCAACAGGGCCTAACACCGGGGAGCTGTTTTTT.